This entry lists 27 T cell receptor beta chains sequenced from one sample in a study of CD8 T cells in Susac syndrome. With random hexamers, 0.5 to 1 ug RNA was reverse transcribed. TCRdb independently ran MiXCR on the immunoSEQ multiplex PCR reads; one entry per CDR3 protein. Of 120,000 to 150,000 distinct CDR3 sequences listed, around 94% are singletons. Material: CD8+ T cells from PBMCs. The receptors derive from a human donor in good health.

V usage is TRBV24-1 and J usage is TRBJ2-1; D gene unclear. The CDR3 totals 13 residues. V lost 3 bases and J lost 5, with 7 bases in between. In germline, CDR1 is KGHDR, CDR2 SFDVKD. The CDR3 DNA follows: TGTGCCACCAGTGATCCCCTTAACAATGAGCAGTTCTTC. This encodes CATSDPLNNEQFF.

This chain links TRBV12-3 or TRBV12-4 with TRBJ2-1, with 10 bases aligning to TRBD1. Trimming took 7 bases from V and 4 from J; bases not matched to a gene: 7. CDR3 length: 15 residues. CDR3 nucleotide sequence: TGTGCCAGCAAAACCGGGACAGGGGCATACAATGAGCAGTTCTTC. Its translation: CASKTGTGAYNEQFF.

The chain combines TRBV9 with TRBJ2-1; 7 positions match TRBD2. Unmatched junction bases numbered 4, after V lost 3 bases and J lost 4 bases. This CDR3 contains 14 residues. Looked up from germline, CDR1 is SGDLS and CDR2 is YYNGEE. The CDR3 DNA reads TGTGCCAGCAGCGCCGGACTAGTGTACAATGAGCAGTTCTTC. It yields the protein CASSAGLVYNEQFF.

This chain uses TRBV6-5 with TRBJ2-1; D may be TRBD1 (7 bases). The CDR3 is 14 residues long. Per germline, CDR1 MNHEY and CDR2 SVGAGI. Between the trimmed V and J ends, which lost 4 bases and 8 bases, there was a span of 15 bases. The CDR3 is CASSSLQGRYEQFF. In nucleotides, the CDR3 is TGTGCCAGCAGTTCCTTACAGGGGAGGTATGAGCAGTTCTTC.

In this sample, this clonotype turned up a few times. This sequence joins TRBV6-2 or TRBV6-3 and TRBJ2-5, with TRBD2 as a possible D gene (6 bases). CDR1 is MNHEY and CDR2 is SVGEGT in the germline V gene. V was cut by 1 base and J by 2 bases, with 8 bases left in between. This CDR3 has 14 residues. The CDR3 reads CASSYLGGQETQYF. The CDR3, as DNA: TGTGCCAGCAGTTACTTGGGAGGTCAAGAGACCCAGTACTTC.

V and J are TRBV27 and TRBJ1-2, with D tentatively TRBD1 (6 bases). Per germline, CDR1 MNHEY and CDR2 SMNVEV (reference sequence). The CDR3 extends over 13 amino acids. V shed 1 base and J shed 7 bases, with 10 bases lying between them. The DNA for the CDR3 is TGTGCCAGCAGTTTATATGAAGGGGGTGGCTACACCTTC. This gives the protein CASSLYEGGGYTF.

CDR3 amino acids: CAYTDGTYSNQPQHF. CDR3 nucleotide sequence: TGTGCCTACACAGACGGAACGTATAGCAATCAGCCCCAGCATTTT. The chain has TRBV30 and TRBJ1-5; D not certain. Germline CDR1 and CDR2: GTSNPN and SVGIG (reference sequence). Between the trimmed V and J ends, which lost 7 bases and 0 bases, there was a span of 16 bases. The CDR3 covers 15 residues.

The chain recombines TRBV11-2 with TRBJ2-5; TRBD2 agrees at 7 bases. This CDR3 is 16 amino acids long. Germline V gene data show CDR1 as SGHAT and CDR2 as FQNNGV. The ends lost 5 bases at V and 5 bases at J; junction bases unmatched: 14. The CDR3 coding sequence is TGTGCCAGCAGCCCTGGAGAGGCGGGAGAGGTTGAGACCCAGTACTTC. Translated: CASSPGEAGEVETQYF. Supplemented by reference TRBV11-2 and TRBJ2-5, the full variable domain reads EAGVAQSPRYKIIEKRQSVAFWCNPISGHATLYWYQQILGQGPKLLIQFQNNGVVDDSQLPKDRFSAERLKGVDSTLKIQPAKLEDSAVYLCASSPGEAGEVETQYFGPGTRLLVL.

The J gene is TRBJ1-5, the V gene TRBV4-3; the D gene is possibly TRBD1 (5 bases). V was trimmed by 3 bases and J by 4 bases, leaving 10 bases between them. This CDR3 spans 14 amino acids. CDR1 is LGHNA and CDR2 is YSLEER in the germline V gene. CDR3 in amino acids: CASSHGAVNQPQHF. The CDR3 region has the DNA TGCGCCAGCAGCCATGGGGCAGTGAATCAGCCCCAGCATTTT.

The V call is TRBV12-5, the J call TRBJ2-5; D remains ambiguous. Trimming took 1 base from V and 1 from J, leaving 13 bases between them. In germline, CDR1 is LGHNT, CDR2 FRNRAP. The CDR3 runs 16 residues. In nucleotides, the CDR3 is TGTGCTAGTGGTTTGGACGTCGGCGGAATCCAAGAGACCCAGTACTTC. Translation: CASGLDVGGIQETQYF.

The chain combines TRBV5-6 with TRBJ2-1; possibly TRBD2 for D (6 bases). Germline V gene data show CDR1 as SGHDT and CDR2 as YYEEEE. This CDR3 region has 16 residues. The V and J ends lost 0 bases and 3 bases respectively, with 13 bases between them. CDR3: CASSLGRLGVYNEQFF. The CDR3 bases are TGTGCCAGCAGCTTGGGTCGACTAGGTGTCTACAATGAGCAGTTCTTC.

The chain couples TRBV20-1 to TRBJ2-1; 10 bases agree with TRBD2. The CDR3 consists of 16 residues. V shed 5 bases, J shed 7 bases, and the junction held 14 bases outside the gene matches. Germline CDR1 DFQATT, CDR2 SNEGSKA (reference sequence). CDR3 region: CSADNRLAGLGNEQFF. As DNA, the CDR3 is TGCAGTGCTGACAACCGACTAGCGGGCCTGGGGAATGAGCAGTTCTTC.

The rearrangement joins TRBV20-1 to TRBJ2-7; 10 bases are shared with TRBD2. Germline V gene data show CDR1 as DFQATT and CDR2 as SNEGSKA (reference sequence). Trimming took 0 bases from V and 0 from J; bases not matched to a gene: 2. The CDR3 runs to 15 residues. The CDR3 DNA follows: TGCAGTGCTAGAGATCTAGCGGGAGCCTCCTACGAGCAGTACTTC. Translating it yields CSARDLAGASYEQYF.

This clonotype was recorded only once. The rearrangement uses TRBV11-1 and TRBJ2-5; no reliable D call. V lost 7 bases and J 2 bases, leaving 11 bases between the germline ends. From germline, CDR1 is SGHAT and CDR2 FQDESV (reference sequence). The CDR3 has 13 residues. In DNA, the CDR3 is TGTGCCAGCACCGAGGTGGGGCAAGAGACCCAGTACTTC. Translating gives CASTEVGQETQYF.

The J gene is TRBJ1-4, the V gene TRBV21-1; TRBD1, as called in the table, went unchecked against the DNA. TRBV21-1 corresponds to a pseudogene. CDR3 length: 16 residues. The CDR3 loop is CASSKTCPGQGEKLFF. Here the CDR3 DNA reads TGTGCCAGCAGCAAAACTTGTCCGGGACAGGGTGAAAAACTGTTTTTT.

The genes are TRBV7-9 and TRBJ2-7; maybe TRBD1 (5 bases). This CDR3 region has 14 residues. Looked up from germline, CDR1 is SEHNR and CDR2 is FQNEAQ (reference sequence). The V gene lost 1 base and the J gene lost 2 bases, with 9 bases spanning the gap. The CDR3 region is CASSLEGATYEQYF. The CDR3 DNA reads as TGTGCCAGCAGCTTAGAAGGGGCTACCTACGAGCAGTACTTC.

The CDR3 DNA sequence: TGCAGCGTTGTGGAGACTAGCGAGGACCAAGAGACCCAGTACTTC. Its translation is CSVVETSEDQETQYF. V usage is TRBV29-1 and J usage is TRBJ2-5; 8 nucleotides line up with TRBD2. Germline assignment: CDR1 SQVTM and CDR2 ANQGSEA. This CDR3 region has 15 residues. After removal of 4 bases from V and 0 bases from J, the junction contained 7 bases not matched to a gene. The variable domain in full, with the rest retrieved from reference TRBV29-1 and TRBJ2-5, is SAVISQKPSRDICQRGTSLTIQCQVDSQVTMMFWYRQQPGQSLTLIATANQGSEATYESGFVIDKFPISRPNLTFSTLTVSNMSPEDSSIYLCSVVETSEDQETQYFGPGTRLLVL.

This clonotype was seen a handful of times. The chain links TRBV27 to TRBJ2-1; D remains ambiguous. The length of the CDR3 is 12 residues. Trimming shortened V by 4 bases and J by 6 bases, and 7 bases separated the two germline ends. Germline loops: CDR1 MNHEY, CDR2 SMNVEV (reference sequence). The CDR3 here is CASSSKRNEQFF. The CDR3, as DNA: TGTGCCAGCAGTTCTAAGCGCAATGAGCAGTTCTTC.

The chain is built from TRBV30 and TRBJ2-2; D unclear. Trimming removed 3 bases at V and 6 bases at J, with 8 bases between. Germline values: CDR1 GTSNPN, CDR2 SVGIG (reference sequence). This CDR3 is 12 amino acids long. The CDR3 DNA is TGTGCCTGGAGAGTTCCCCCCGGGGAGCTGTTTTTT. Amino acids: CAWRVPPGELFF. The entire variable domain, with the rest obtained from reference TRBV30 and TRBJ2-2, is as follows: SQTIHQWPATLVQPVGSPLSLECTVEGTSNPNLYWYRQAAGRGLQLLFYSVGIGQISSEVPQNLSASRPQDRQFILSSKKLLLSDSGFYLCAWRVPPGELFFGEGSRLTVL.

This chain joins TRBV29-1 and TRBJ2-2, with TRBD2 matching over 8 bases. The V gene end was trimmed by 6 bases and the J gene end by 4 bases; junction bases not matched to a gene: 7. Germline V lookup: CDR1 SQVTM, CDR2 ANQGSEA. This CDR3 has 14 amino acids. Here the CDR3 reads CSVNGRAGTGELFF. In nucleotides, the CDR3 is TGCAGCGTGAACGGGAGGGCGGGCACCGGGGAGCTGTTTTTT.

The gene calls are TRBV7-6 and TRBJ2-7; no clear D gene. The length of the CDR3 is 18 residues. Germline CDR1 reads SGHVS; CDR2 reads FNYEAQ. V dropped 4 bases and J dropped 0 bases, with 22 bases sitting between them. The CDR3 loop reads CASSSPALRPPLSYEQYF. DNA for the CDR3: TGTGCCAGCAGCTCACCTGCGTTGCGGCCTCCCCTCTCCTACGAGCAGTACTTC.

V gene TRBV15 combines with J gene TRBJ1-3, with D maybe TRBD1 (5 bases). Germline CDR1 is LNHNV and CDR2 is YYDKDF (reference sequence). V gave up 3 bases and J gave up 0 bases, with 9 bases separating them. This CDR3 is built from 15 residues. The CDR3 region is CATSRKGVSGNTIYF. CDR3 nucleotide sequence: TGTGCCACCAGCAGGAAAGGGGTCTCTGGAAACACCATATATTTT.

This clonotype was recorded once. The rearrangement uses TRBV29-1 and TRBJ1-1; D unclear. The CDR3 totals 13 residues. From germline, CDR1 is SQVTM and CDR2 ANQGSEA. The germline V and J ends were trimmed by 6 bases and 0 bases, with 11 bases remaining between them. This CDR3 is CSVADTMNTEAFF. CDR3 sequence (DNA): TGCAGCGTAGCTGACACGATGAACACTGAAGCTTTCTTT.

As DNA, the CDR3 is TGTGCCACCAGCAGAGGGCTCGACACTGAAGCTTTCTTT. Its translation is CATSRGLDTEAFF. V gene TRBV15 combines with J gene TRBJ1-1, with D hard to call. V gave up 1 base and J gave up 3 bases, with 6 bases separating them. This CDR3 is built from 13 residues. From germline, CDR1 is LNHNV and CDR2 YYDKDF (reference sequence).

J is TRBJ2-7 and V is TRBV12-3 or TRBV12-4; either TRBD1 or TRBD2 may fit D (5 bases each). There are 14 residues in the CDR3. The V and J ends lost 3 bases and 1 base respectively, with 10 bases between them. The CDR3 is CASSFRGESYEQYF. DNA of the CDR3: TGTGCCAGCAGTTTTAGGGGAGAATCCTACGAGCAGTACTTC.

The J gene is TRBJ2-7, the V gene TRBV19; the D gene is possibly TRBD1 (5 bases). The CDR3 runs to 12 residues. V was shortened by 4 bases and J by 6 bases, with 10 bases between the two germline ends. Germline CDR1 LNHDA, CDR2 SQIVND (reference sequence). The CDR3 DNA reads as TGTGCCAGTAGTACAGGGTTTGGCGAGCAGTACTTC. It specifies CASSTGFGEQYF.

The V gene is TRBV27, the J gene TRBJ1-2; no definite D call. The germline V gene has CDR1 MNHEY and CDR2 SMNVEV (reference sequence). Deletions cut 8 bases from V and 8 bases from J, with 18 bases between. This CDR3 has 13 amino acids. The CDR3 here is CASARATDMGYTF. As DNA, the CDR3 is TGTGCCAGCGCTCGGGCAACTGATATGGGCTACACCTTC.